In its sample, the clone carrying this TCR beta chain was seen a few times. Its antigen is not known. The record originates from a study of identical twins. Study-wide results and limits: High-abundance cord blood beta clonotypes had fewer insertions; memory repertoires showed none.

From the 5' RACE reads, TCRdb called clonotypes with MiXCR, one entry per CDR3 protein. In the table there are about 920,000 distinct CDR3 sequences, over 9% of which are singletons. Germline CDR1 and CDR2: DFQATT and SNEGSKA (reference sequence). J lost 4 bases, V lost 0 bases, and 8 bases had no gene match. The CDR3 runs to 15 residues. These records were also assigned to another study, of yellow fever vaccine responses in identical twins.

The chain recombines TRBV20-1 with TRBJ1-2, with TRBD1 identical over 7 bases. The source material was PBMCs. The TCR was taken from a woman between 18 and 29 years old in good health. CDR3 sequence (DNA): TGCAGTGCTAGAGAACCGGGACAGCTGATCTATGGCTACACCTTC. Its protein is CSAREPGQLIYGYTF.